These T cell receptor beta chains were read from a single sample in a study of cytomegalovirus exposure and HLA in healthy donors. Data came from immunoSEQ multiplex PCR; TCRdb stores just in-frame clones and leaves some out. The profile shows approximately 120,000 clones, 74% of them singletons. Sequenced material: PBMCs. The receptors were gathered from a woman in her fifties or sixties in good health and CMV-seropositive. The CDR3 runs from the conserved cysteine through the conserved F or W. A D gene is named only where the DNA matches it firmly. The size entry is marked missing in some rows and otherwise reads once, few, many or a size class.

CDR3 protein: CASSFQGGYEQYF
CDR3 DNA: TGTGCCAGCAGTTTCCAGGGGGGTTACGAGCAGTACTTC
D gene: -
J gene: TRBJ2-7
clone size: -
CDR3 length: 13
V gene: TRBV27

CDR3 protein: CASALFTDTQYF
CDR3 DNA: TGTGCCAGCGCGCTCTTCACAGATACGCAGTATTTT
D gene: -
J gene: TRBJ2-3
clone size: few
CDR3 length: 12
V gene: TRBV9

CDR3 protein: CASSLDGTAGGTDTQYF
CDR3 DNA: TGTGCCAGCAGCTTGGATGGGACAGCGGGAGGGACAGATACGCAGTATTTT
D gene: TRBD2
J gene: TRBJ2-3
clone size: -
CDR3 length: 17
V gene: TRBV5-4

CDR3 protein: CASSEYRVKNGNTIYF
CDR3 DNA: TGTGCCAGCAGCGAGTACAGGGTTAAGAATGGAAACACCATATATTTT
D gene: -
J gene: TRBJ1-3
clone size: -
CDR3 length: 16
V gene: TRBV2

CDR3 protein: CASSLTGTGSEQYF
CDR3 DNA: TGTGCCAGCAGTCTGACCGGGACAGGGTCCGAGCAGTACTTC
D gene: TRBD1
J gene: TRBJ2-7
clone size: -
CDR3 length: 14
V gene: TRBV27

CDR3 protein: CASSLVGLANTGELFF
CDR3 DNA: TGTGCCAGCAGCTTAGTGGGGCTAGCGAACACCGGGGAGCTGTTTTTT
D gene: -
J gene: TRBJ2-2
clone size: once
CDR3 length: 16
V gene: TRBV11-3

CDR3 protein: CASSVRTGETGNTIYF
CDR3 DNA: TGTGCCAGCAGCGTACGGACAGGAGAAACTGGAAACACCATATATTTT
D gene: TRBD1
J gene: TRBJ1-3
clone size: -
CDR3 length: 16
V gene: TRBV9

CDR3 protein: CASSIGGQIEAFF
CDR3 DNA: TGTGCCAGTAGTATAGGAGGGCAGATTGAAGCTTTCTTT
D gene: -
J gene: TRBJ1-1
clone size: -
CDR3 length: 13
V gene: TRBV19

CDR3 protein: CASSGQLETQYF
CDR3 DNA: TGTGCCAGCAGTGGACAGCTGGAGACCCAGTACTTC
D gene: -
J gene: TRBJ2-5
clone size: -
CDR3 length: 12
V gene: TRBV6-6

CDR3 protein: CASSIGGPNEQFF
CDR3 DNA: TGTGCCAGTAGTATCGGGGGGCCCAATGAGCAGTTCTTC
D gene: -
J gene: TRBJ2-1
clone size: once
CDR3 length: 13
V gene: TRBV19

CDR3 protein: CASSLYRGPSTDTQYF
CDR3 DNA: TGTGCCAGCAGCTTGTATAGGGGGCCCAGCACAGATACGCAGTATTTT
D gene: TRBD1
J gene: TRBJ2-3
clone size: -
CDR3 length: 16
V gene: TRBV5-4

CDR3 protein: CASTAGGAHYEQYF
CDR3 DNA: TGTGCCAGCACCGCCGGGGGGGCCCATTACGAGCAGTACTTC
D gene: TRBD2
J gene: TRBJ2-7
clone size: -
CDR3 length: 14
V gene: TRBV28

CDR3 protein: CASSLGQYYEQYF
CDR3 DNA: TGTGCCAGCAGCTTGGGGCAGTACTACGAGCAGTACTTC
D gene: -
J gene: TRBJ2-7
clone size: -
CDR3 length: 13
V gene: TRBV5-6

CDR3 protein: CASSNLDLRGHEQYF
CDR3 DNA: TGTGCCAGCAGCAATTTAGACCTTCGGGGTCACGAGCAGTACTTC
D gene: -
J gene: TRBJ2-7
clone size: -
CDR3 length: 15
V gene: TRBV21-1

CDR3 protein: CASRPGTDQLFF
CDR3 DNA: TGTGCCAGCAGACCTGGGACAGATCAACTGTTTTTT
D gene: TRBD1
J gene: TRBJ1-4
clone size: -
CDR3 length: 12
V gene: TRBV6-6

CDR3 protein: CASSLAAGGSTDTQYF
CDR3 DNA: TGTGCCAGCAGCTTAGCGGCCGGGGGAAGCACAGATACGCAGTATTTT
D gene: -
J gene: TRBJ2-3
clone size: -
CDR3 length: 16
V gene: TRBV7-2

CDR3 protein: CASSISDRVWRAKNIQYF
CDR3 DNA: TGTGCCAGTAGTATCTCGGACAGGGTATGGAGAGCCAAAAACATTCAGTACTTC
D gene: TRBD1
J gene: TRBJ2-4
clone size: -
CDR3 length: 18
V gene: TRBV19

CDR3 protein: CASSSSGPYNEQFF
CDR3 DNA: TGTGCCAGCAGCTCTAGCGGGCCGTACAATGAGCAGTTCTTC
D gene: TRBD2
J gene: TRBJ2-1
clone size: -
CDR3 length: 14
V gene: TRBV7-3

CDR3 protein: CASSLPGTGEMGDEKLFF
CDR3 DNA: TGTGCCAGCAGCTTGCCCGGGACAGGGGAGATGGGCGATGAAAAACTGTTTTTT
D gene: TRBD1
J gene: TRBJ1-4
clone size: -
CDR3 length: 18
V gene: TRBV7-9

CDR3 protein: CASSPEGGYGYTF
CDR3 DNA: TGTGCCAGTAGCCCCGAGGGTGGCTATGGCTACACCTTC
D gene: -
J gene: TRBJ1-2
clone size: -
CDR3 length: 13
V gene: TRBV19

CDR3 protein: CASRNLAVNSPLHF
CDR3 DNA: TGTGCCAGTAGGAATTTGGCAGTTAATTCACCCCTCCACTTT
D gene: -
J gene: TRBJ1-6
clone size: -
CDR3 length: 14
V gene: TRBV19

CDR3 protein: CASSDTSGNYNEQFF
CDR3 DNA: TGTGCCAGCAGCGACACTAGCGGAAACTACAATGAGCAGTTCTTC
D gene: TRBD2
J gene: TRBJ2-1
clone size: -
CDR3 length: 15
V gene: TRBV9

CDR3 protein: CASSGGQGNSPLHF
CDR3 DNA: TGTGCCAGCAGCGGGGGACAGGGTAATTCACCCCTCCACTTT
D gene: TRBD1
J gene: TRBJ1-6
clone size: -
CDR3 length: 14
V gene: TRBV7-3

CDR3 protein: CASSYRDSKDNEQFF
CDR3 DNA: TGCGCCAGCAGCTACCGGGACAGTAAGGACAATGAGCAGTTCTTC
D gene: TRBD1
J gene: TRBJ2-1
clone size: once
CDR3 length: 15
V gene: TRBV5-1

CDR3 protein: CASSQDRRGATTGELFF
CDR3 DNA: TGCGCCAGCAGCCAAGATCGGCGGGGGGCTACCACCGGGGAGCTGTTTTTT
D gene: TRBD2
J gene: TRBJ2-2
clone size: once
CDR3 length: 17
V gene: TRBV4-3

CDR3 protein: CSVAFTGSMDIQYF
CDR3 DNA: TGCAGCGTTGCGTTTACAGGGAGTATGGACATTCAGTACTTC
D gene: -
J gene: TRBJ2-4
clone size: -
CDR3 length: 14
V gene: TRBV29-1

CDR3 protein: CASSSLTGGAGTEAFF
CDR3 DNA: TGTGCCAGCTCGTCCCTGACAGGGGGCGCGGGCACTGAAGCTTTCTTT
D gene: TRBD1
J gene: TRBJ1-1
clone size: -
CDR3 length: 16
V gene: TRBV18

CDR3 protein: CASSEEVGQDTQYF
CDR3 DNA: TGTGCCAGCAGTGAAGAAGTGGGACAGGATACGCAGTATTTT
D gene: TRBD1
J gene: TRBJ2-3
clone size: -
CDR3 length: 14
V gene: TRBV6-1

CDR3 protein: CASSSRSRTRGADTQYF
CDR3 DNA: TGTGCCAGCAGCTCTCGGAGCCGGACTAGGGGGGCAGATACGCAGTATTTT
D gene: -
J gene: TRBJ2-3
clone size: -
CDR3 length: 17
V gene: TRBV7-2